Below, 23 T cell receptor beta chains from the same sample are listed, as sequenced in a study of control samples from healthy donors and cancer patients. The protocol was immunoSEQ multiplex PCR, while the TCRdb copy is restricted to in-frame clones and leaves out a portion. Of fewer than 250,000 clones in the sample, 90% to 95% were seen once. Sequenced input: blood. The receptor source for this set is a man under 40 in good health.

The sample holds a few counts of this clone. The chain has TRBV7-9 and TRBJ2-1, with TRBD1 matching 9 bases. CDR3 length: 16 residues. CDR1 SEHNR and CDR2 FQNEAQ come from the germline V gene (reference sequence). The V gene end was trimmed by 5 bases and the J gene end by 7 bases; junction bases not matched to a gene: 12. DNA of the CDR3: TGTGCCAGCAGCCGCGGGACAGGGATGGTGTCTAATGAGCAGTTCTTC. Translation gives CASSRGTGMVSNEQFF.

The rearrangement joins TRBV3-1 (or the pseudogene TRBV3-2) to TRBJ1-1, with 7 bases matching TRBD1. Germline V lookup: CDR1 LGHDT, CDR2 YNNKEL (reference sequence). This CDR3 spans 13 amino acids. The trim removed 0 bases at V and 8 bases at J, leaving 3 bases unmatched. This CDR3 reads CASSQDRQGEAFF. DNA for the CDR3: TGTGCCAGCAGCCAAGACCGACAGGGCGAAGCTTTCTTT.

V gene TRBV18 combines with J gene TRBJ2-4, with 7 positions matching TRBD2. The CDR3 extends over 16 amino acids. V gave up 2 bases and J gave up 1 base; unmatched junction bases: 5. CDR1 is KGHSH, CDR2 LQKENI, per germline. The CDR3 bases are TGTGCCAGCTCACCATTGAAGGGAGGGGCCAAAAACATTCAGTACTTC. Its protein is CASSPLKGGAKNIQYF. The full variable domain, its missing parts supplied by reference TRBV18 and TRBJ2-4, is NAGVMQNPRHLVRRRGQEARLRCSPMKGHSHVYWYRQLPEEGLKFMVYLQKENIIDESGMPKERFSAEFPKEGPSILRIQQVVRGDSAAYFCASSPLKGGAKNIQYFGAGTRLSVL.

The chain's CDR3 is CASSDGTGGVIGGYTF. The DNA of the CDR3 is TGTGCCAGCAGTGACGGGACAGGGGGCGTCATTGGTGGCTACACCTTC. V and J are TRBV2 and TRBJ1-2; TRBD1 agrees at 12 bases. V lost 3 bases to trimming and J lost 7 bases; unmatched junction nucleotides: 9. The length of the CDR3 is 16 residues. Germline CDR1 and CDR2: SNHLY and FYNNEI.

This clone has only one observation. This chain joins TRBV23-1 and TRBJ2-3; no clear D gene. TRBV23-1 is an ORF; its function is uncertain. There are 16 residues in the CDR3. Trimming stripped 8 bases from V and 0 bases from J, with 18 bases between. The CDR3 DNA follows: TGCGCCAGCGAGTACCTCCGGGCTACTAGCACAGATACGCAGTATTTT. It specifies CASEYLRATSTDTQYF.

The genes are TRBV19 and TRBJ2-5; TRBD1 might be the D (5 bases). The germline V gene has CDR1 LNHDA and CDR2 SQIVND (reference sequence). The CDR3 contains 14 residues. Trimming left V 5 bases short and J 5 bases short, with 15 bases between. The CDR3 reads CASSPGQGWETQYF. In nucleotides, the CDR3 is TGTGCCAGTAGTCCGGGTCAGGGATGGGAGACCCAGTACTTC.

This clone was seen only a few times. The chain couples TRBV3-1 (or the pseudogene TRBV3-2) to TRBJ2-3, with 9 bases fitting TRBD2. This CDR3 is 16 amino acids long. J lost 5 bases, V lost 1 base, and 7 bases had no gene match. CDR1 and CDR2 from the germline V gene are LGHDT and YNNKEL (reference sequence). In DNA, the CDR3 is TGTGCCAGCAGCCAAGGGCTAGCGGGGCGAGGAGATACGCAGTATTTT. As protein: CASSQGLAGRGDTQYF.

This sequence joins TRBV5-1 and TRBJ1-6; D might be TRBD1 (5 bases). Germline CDR1 and CDR2: SGHRS and YFSETQ. V was shortened by 4 bases and J by 7 bases, with 9 bases between the two germline ends. The CDR3 spans 13 residues. This CDR3 reads CASSGTQNSPLHF. The DNA of the CDR3 is TGCGCCAGCAGCGGGACTCAGAATTCACCCCTCCACTTT. Combining the CDR3 with reference TRBV5-1 and TRBJ1-6 gives the whole variable domain KAGVTQTPRYLIKTRGQQVTLSCSPISGHRSVSWYQQTPGQGLQFLFEYFSETQRNKGNFPGRFSGRQFSNSRSEMNVSTLELGDSALYLCASSGTQNSPLHFGNGTRLTVT.

V is TRBV19 and J is TRBJ1-6; unclear D gene. The ends were cut back, 3 bases at V and 7 bases at J, with 7 bases in the middle. CDR1 LNHDA and CDR2 SQIVND come from the germline V gene (reference sequence). The CDR3 is 13 residues long. CDR3 sequence (DNA): TGTGCCAGTAGTATCAGCGAGAATTCACCCCTCCACTTT. It encodes CASSISENSPLHF. The full variable domain, with the rest looked up from reference TRBV19 and TRBJ1-6, is DGGITQSPKYLFRKEGQNVTLSCEQNLNHDAMYWYRQDPGQGLRLIYYSQIVNDFQKGDIAEGYSVSREKKESFPLTVTSAQKNPTAFYLCASSISENSPLHFGNGTRLTVT.

In this sample, this clone turned up once. The genes are TRBV5-6 and TRBJ2-7, with TRBD1 identical over 9 bases. V trimming: 0 bases; J trimming: 2 bases; junction bases outside the gene matches: 3. CDR3 length: 15 residues. From germline, CDR1 is SGHDT and CDR2 YYEEEE. The CDR3 DNA follows: TGTGCCAGCAGCTTGGGTTGGACAGGGGCCTACGAGCAGTACTTC. As protein: CASSLGWTGAYEQYF.

V is TRBV4-1 and J is TRBJ1-5; D unclear. The germline V and J ends were trimmed by 1 base and 2 bases, with 12 bases remaining between them. The CDR3 spans 16 residues. The germline gives CDR1 MGHRA, CDR2 YSYEKL. CDR3 bases: TGCGCCAGCAGCCAAGGCCTTGGAGATCGCAATCAGCCCCAGCATTTT. It is translated as CASSQGLGDRNQPQHF.

This sequence joins TRBV5-6 and TRBJ1-5; no firm D call. Germline CDR1 reads SGHDT; CDR2 reads YYEEEE. With 3 bases removed from V and 0 bases from J, the gap between germline ends came to 10 bases. The CDR3 sequence is 15 residues long. The CDR3 DNA is TGTGCCAGCAGCTCTGGAGGGAATAGCAATCAGCCCCAGCATTTT. Its translation: CASSSGGNSNQPQHF.

The chain is built from TRBV11-2 and TRBJ2-1; 8 positions match TRBD1. Per the germline V gene, CDR1 is SGHAT and CDR2 is FQNNGV. The CDR3 is made up of 15 amino acids. J was trimmed by 5 bases and V by 7 bases; bases with no gene match: 10. CDR3 protein: CASKTTGAGNNEQFF. The CDR3 nucleotides are TGTGCCAGCAAGACGACAGGGGCGGGGAACAATGAGCAGTTCTTC.

This rearrangement joins TRBV9 to TRBJ2-1; 10 bases match TRBD2. The CDR3 is 16 amino acids. The ends lost 0 bases at V and 9 bases at J; junction bases unmatched: 9. Germline CDR1 is SGDLS and CDR2 is YYNGEE. The CDR3, as DNA: TGTGCCAGCAGCGTAGGTAGGGGGCTAGCGGGGGCTGAGCAGTTCTTC. It encodes CASSVGRGLAGAEQFF.

J is TRBJ2-2 and V is TRBV4-1, with D possibly matching TRBD2 (7 bases). V lost 5 bases to trimming and J lost 3 bases, with 13 bases between them. The CDR3 has 15 residues. The germline V gene has CDR1 MGHRA and CDR2 YSYEKL. The CDR3 protein is CASSEGGVYTGELFF. The CDR3, as DNA: TGCGCCAGCAGCGAAGGGGGGGTGTACACCGGGGAGCTGTTTTTT.

The chain couples TRBV9 to TRBJ1-2; TRBD1 agrees at 8 bases. This CDR3 region has 16 residues. Trimming removed 3 bases from V and 8 bases from J; junction bases left unmatched: 15. Looked up from germline, CDR1 is SGDLS and CDR2 is YYNGEE. The CDR3 spells CASSAASSDRVEGYTF. In DNA form, the CDR3 reads TGTGCCAGCAGCGCCGCCTCCTCGGACAGGGTGGAAGGCTACACCTTC.

The V and J genes are TRBV6-5 and TRBJ1-2; possible D gene TRBD1, 5 bases. The CDR3 spans 12 residues. Trimming took off 7 bases at V and 8 bases at J, with 14 bases between the two ends. Germline values: CDR1 MNHEY, CDR2 SVGAGI. The CDR3 loop reads CASKPPGDGYTF. Here the CDR3 DNA reads TGTGCCAGCAAGCCCCCGGGGGACGGCTACACCTTC.

The chain uses TRBV19 and TRBJ2-7; the D is unclear. Per the germline V gene, CDR1 is LNHDA and CDR2 is SQIVND (reference sequence). V dropped 1 base and J dropped 4 bases, with 14 bases sitting between them. The CDR3 runs 15 residues. The CDR3 reads CASSIGQAAIYEQYF. CDR3 nucleotides: TGTGCCAGTAGTATAGGCCAGGCTGCGATTTACGAGCAGTACTTC.

Worth noting for this clone: This CDR3 is also generated by other DNA sequences in the sample. The V gene is TRBV5-1, the J gene TRBJ2-3, with a possible D match to TRBD2 (5 bases). V was cut by 0 bases and J by 0 bases, with 8 bases left in between. Germline V gene data show CDR1 as SGHRS and CDR2 as YFSETQ. The CDR3 is 15 residues long. CDR3 region: CASSLASGSTDTQYF. The CDR3 nucleotides are TGCGCCAGCAGCTTGGCGAGCGGTAGCACAGATACGCAGTATTTT. The entire variable domain, with the rest obtained from reference TRBV5-1 and TRBJ2-3, is as follows: KAGVTQTPRYLIKTRGQQVTLSCSPISGHRSVSWYQQTPGQGLQFLFEYFSETQRNKGNFPGRFSGRQFSNSRSEMNVSTLELGDSALYLCASSLASGSTDTQYFGPGTRLTVL.

The gene calls are TRBV19 and TRBJ2-3; 11 bases line up with TRBD2. The CDR3 has 17 amino acids. The V segment lost 6 bases and the J segment 2 bases; nucleotides outside the gene matches: 10. Germline values: CDR1 LNHDA, CDR2 SQIVND (reference sequence). The CDR3: CASSAGLAGGHTDTQYF. CDR3 bases: TGTGCCAGTAGCGCGGGGCTAGCGGGGGGACACACAGATACGCAGTATTTT.

This chain connects TRBV21-1 to TRBJ1-5. TRBV21-1 is listed as a pseudogene. This CDR3 contains 18 residues. The CDR3 protein is CASSKAALESNSNQPQHF. Written as DNA, the CDR3 is TGTGCCAGCAGCAAAGCGGCGTTGGAGAGTAACTCAAATCAGCCCCAGCATTTT.

The rearrangement joins TRBV12-3 or TRBV12-4 to TRBJ1-5, with D uncertain. This CDR3 is built from 12 residues. V lost 10 bases and J lost 1, with 8 bases in between. The CDR3 protein is CAIRLSNQPQHF. CDR3 coding DNA: TGTGCCATCCGGTTGAGCAATCAGCCCCAGCATTTT.

This clone appeared once. This rearrangement joins TRBV27 to TRBJ2-3; tentatively, D is TRBD1 (6 bases). The ends were cut back, 1 base at V and 1 base at J, with 12 bases in the middle. This CDR3 contains 16 residues. Per germline, CDR1 MNHEY and CDR2 SMNVEV (reference sequence). The chain's CDR3 is CASSLWMDRGTDTQYF. CDR3 DNA sequence: TGTGCCAGCAGTTTATGGATGGACAGAGGCACAGATACGCAGTATTTT.